One sample yielded the 14 T cell receptor beta chains listed below, sequenced in a study of T cell responses to AZD1222 COVID-19 vaccine. Method: immunoSEQ multiplex PCR; TCRdb's copy keeps in-frame clones and lacks some. The table shows about 59,000 clones, with around 83% occurring only once. The sequences come from peripheral blood, collected on day 0 of AZD1222 vaccination. The receptors here all came from an adult in good health.

J is TRBJ1-2 and V is TRBV11-3, with D unclear. CDR3 size: 15 residues. Deletions cut 0 bases from V and 5 bases from J, with 13 bases between. Germline CDR1 reads SGHNT; CDR2 reads YENEEA. This CDR3 reads CASSLDGGFGYGYTF. DNA for the CDR3: TGTGCCAGCAGCTTAGATGGCGGGTTTGGATATGGCTACACCTTC.

The V and J genes are TRBV18 and TRBJ2-1; 8 bases are a match to TRBD2. Germline V gives CDR1 KGHSH, CDR2 LQKENI. The length of the CDR3 is 15 residues. V lost 3 bases and J lost 8; bases outside the gene matches: 9. For the CDR3, the DNA is TGTGCCAGCTCACCGGGACTAGGTGAAGCGCATGAGCAGTTCTTC. Its translation: CASSPGLGEAHEQFF.

This clone was picked up a small number of times. This chain connects TRBV7-2 to TRBJ2-2; possibly TRBD2 for D (6 bases). Trimming left V 2 bases short and J 6 bases short, with 10 bases between. CDR3 length equals 14 residues. Germline V gene data show CDR1 as SGHTA and CDR2 as FQGNSA. The CDR3 region has the DNA TGTGCCAGCAGCTTATACGGGAGCGCCGGGGAGCTGTTTTTT. It yields the protein CASSLYGSAGELFF.

The chain couples TRBV6-5 to TRBJ2-1; a possible D gene is TRBD1 (6 bases). The germline V gene has CDR1 MNHEY and CDR2 SVGAGI. The CDR3 is made up of 15 amino acids. V lost 7 bases and J lost 4, with 17 bases in between. CDR3 sequence (DNA): TGTGCCAGCACCAAGGACAGCGTCAGGTACAATGAGCAGTTCTTC. Its translation: CASTKDSVRYNEQFF.

This chain links TRBV9 with TRBJ2-7, with D maybe TRBD1 (6 bases). The CDR3 sequence is 15 residues long. Germline V gene lookup returns CDR1 SGDLS and CDR2 YYNGEE. The V end was cut by 0 bases, the J end by 2 bases, with 12 bases between. The CDR3 is CASSVGQAATYEQYF. The CDR3 DNA follows: TGTGCCAGCAGCGTAGGACAGGCGGCTACCTACGAGCAGTACTTC.

The rearrangement links TRBV24-1 to TRBJ2-3; possible D gene TRBD1, 6 bases. CDR1 and CDR2 from the germline V gene are KGHDR and SFDVKD. The CDR3 has 16 residues. The V and J ends lost 3 bases and 5 bases respectively, with 17 bases between them. This chain's CDR3 is CATSDPATGTIDTQYF. Here the CDR3 DNA reads TGTGCCACCAGTGATCCCGCAACGGGGACAATAGATACGCAGTATTTT.

The V call is TRBV7-2, the J call TRBJ1-1; no clear D gene. This CDR3 contains 14 residues. Germline-derived CDR1 and CDR2 are SGHTA and FQGNSA. Trimming cost V 1 base and J 1 base, with 7 bases left between them. CDR3 loop: CASSLDWQNTEAFF. For the CDR3, the DNA is TGTGCCAGCAGCTTAGATTGGCAGAACACTGAAGCTTTCTTT.

The chain employs TRBV18 and TRBJ2-7, with 14 bases that match TRBD2. J gave up 4 bases and V 3 bases, and 8 bases lay outside the gene matches. This CDR3 has 17 residues. CDR1 and CDR2 (germline): KGHSH, LQKENI. The CDR3 is CASSPSGLAGGYYEQYV. The CDR3 coding sequence is TGTGCCAGCTCACCCAGTGGACTAGCGGGAGGATATTACGAGCAGTACGTC.

This clone appeared once. The chain links TRBV19 to TRBJ2-2; D could derive from TRBD1 or TRBD2 (5 bases each). The V gene lost 3 bases and the J gene lost 5 bases, with 10 bases spanning the gap. This CDR3 region has 14 residues. CDR1 and CDR2 (germline): LNHDA, SQIVND (reference sequence). The CDR3: CASSMRGTTGELFF. The CDR3 DNA reads as TGTGCCAGTAGTATGAGGGGAACGACCGGGGAGCTGTTTTTT. The whole variable domain, filled in from reference TRBV19 and TRBJ2-2, reads DGGITQSPKYLFRKEGQNVTLSCEQNLNHDAMYWYRQDPGQGLRLIYYSQIVNDFQKGDIAEGYSVSREKKESFPLTVTSAQKNPTAFYLCASSMRGTTGELFFGEGSRLTVL.

The chain carries TRBV5-6 and TRBJ1-1; D perhaps matches TRBD1 (5 bases). Germline V lookup: CDR1 SGHDT, CDR2 YYEEEE. CDR3 size: 12 residues. Trimming stripped 4 bases from V and 5 bases from J, with 9 bases between. In DNA form, the CDR3 reads TGTGCCAGCAGCGGGGGGAGGACTGAAGCTTTCTTT. Translated, it gives CASSGGRTEAFF.

V gene TRBV6-6 combines with J gene TRBJ2-3, with D unresolved. V dropped 3 bases and J dropped 2 bases, with 3 bases sitting between them. CDR1 and CDR2 (germline): MNHNY, SVGAGI (reference sequence). The CDR3 consists of 12 residues. In nucleotides, the CDR3 is TGTGCCAGCAGTTATACCACAGATACGCAGTATTTT. Translation gives CASSYTTDTQYF.

The chain joins TRBV6-5 to TRBJ1-2; TRBD1 is a possible D gene (5 bases). Trimming removed 0 bases from V and 5 bases from J, with 10 bases in between. Germline assignment: CDR1 MNHEY and CDR2 SVGAGI. The CDR3 extends over 14 amino acids. The CDR3 spells CASSYSAREYGYTF. Written as DNA, the CDR3 is TGTGCCAGCAGTTACTCGGCCAGGGAATATGGCTACACCTTC.

The CDR3 region is CASSQGLEHNEQFF. CDR3 nucleotide sequence: TGTGCCAGCAGCCAGGGACTAGAACACAATGAGCAGTTCTTC. This chain connects TRBV7-2 to TRBJ2-1, with 8 bases identical to TRBD2. Germline loops: CDR1 SGHTA, CDR2 FQGNSA. V shed 5 bases and J 5 bases; nucleotides not matched to a gene: 5. The CDR3 has 14 residues.

The rearrangement links TRBV7-2 to TRBJ1-4; possible D gene TRBD1, 5 bases. Germline V gives CDR1 SGHTA, CDR2 FQGNSA. Trimming stripped 5 bases from V and 5 bases from J, with 15 bases between. This CDR3 has 15 amino acids. The CDR3 sequence: CASSLGHSGNEKLFF. The CDR3, as DNA: TGTGCCAGCAGCCTCGGACACAGCGGGAATGAAAAACTGTTTTTT.